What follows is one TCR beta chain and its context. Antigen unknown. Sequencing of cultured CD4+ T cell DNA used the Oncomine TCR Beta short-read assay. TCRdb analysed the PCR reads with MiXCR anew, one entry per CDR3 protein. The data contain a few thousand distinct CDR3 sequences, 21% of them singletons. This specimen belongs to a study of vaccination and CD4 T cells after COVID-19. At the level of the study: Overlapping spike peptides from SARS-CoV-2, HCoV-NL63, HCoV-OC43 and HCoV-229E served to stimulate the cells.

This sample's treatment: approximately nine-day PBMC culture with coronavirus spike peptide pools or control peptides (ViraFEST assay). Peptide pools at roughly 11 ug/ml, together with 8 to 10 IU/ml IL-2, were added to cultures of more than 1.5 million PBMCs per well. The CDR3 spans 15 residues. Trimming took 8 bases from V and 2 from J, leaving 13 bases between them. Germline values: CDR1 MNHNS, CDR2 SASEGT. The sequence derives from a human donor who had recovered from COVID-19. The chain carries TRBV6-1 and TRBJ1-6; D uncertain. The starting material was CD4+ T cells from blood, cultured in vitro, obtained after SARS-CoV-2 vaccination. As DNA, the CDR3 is TGTGCCAGCCGGACGCCGCGAGCCTATAATTCACCCCTCCACTTT. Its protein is CASRTPRAYNSPLHF.